This is a list of T cell receptor beta chains from one sample in a study of blood T cell repertoires in COVID-19. The repertoire was sequenced with immunoSEQ multiplex PCR; TCRdb's copy has only in-frame clones and lacks some. The data contain some 200,000 clones, 85% to 90% of them singletons. Sequencing was done on a sample of PBMCs or T cells enriched from blood (not recorded which). Source of these receptors: a woman aged 18-29 years in a cohort exposed to, infected with or recovered from COVID-19 (not recorded which). The CDR3 runs from the conserved cysteine through the conserved F or W. D genes are given only for firm matches. Clone size is not always given. Where it is, it says once, few, many or a class for expanded clones.

>TRBV18|TRBJ2-7|TRBD2|.
TGTGCCAGCTCACCAACTGGGCTAGCGGGGGTGAATTACGAGCAGTACTTC
CASSPTGLAGVNYEQYF
>TRBV19|TRBJ1-4|.|.
TGTGCCAGTACCGCCGGGACTTTTAATGAAAAACTGTTTTTT
CASTAGTFNEKLFF
>TRBV2|TRBJ2-7|.|.
TGTGCCAGCAGTCTCGGGGGGGACAGGGCCTACGAGCAGTACTTC
CASSLGGDRAYEQYF
>TRBV27|TRBJ2-2|.|.
TGTGCCAGCAGTTTATTTCCAGGGCCCCCTAAGAACGGGGAGCTGTTTTTT
CASSLFPGPPKNGELFF
>TRBV5-8|TRBJ2-3|TRBD1|.
TGTGCCAGCAGCGTACAGGGGGCCTACGCAGATACGCAGTATTTT
CASSVQGAYADTQYF
>TRBV27|TRBJ2-1|.|.
TGTGCCAGCAGTCGCCTTGGGAGCAATGAGCAGTTCTTC
CASSRLGSNEQFF
>TRBV30|TRBJ2-7|TRBD2|.
TGTGCCTGGACTTCAGGGACTAGCGGCTACGAGCAGTACTTC
CAWTSGTSGYEQYF
>TRBV10-3|TRBJ1-4|TRBD1|.
TGTGCCATCGGACAGGAGGGTGAAAAACTGTTTTTT
CAIGQEGEKLFF
>TRBV4-2|TRBJ2-3|TRBD1|few
TGTGCCAGCAGCCAAGGAACCGGGACAGAAAACACAGATACGCAGTATTTT
CASSQGTGTENTDTQYF
>TRBV7-8|TRBJ1-5|.|.
TGTGCCAGCAGCTTAAAAAACACCGCGGGAGGGCCCCAGCATTTT
CASSLKNTAGGPQHF
>TRBV30|TRBJ1-1|.|.
TGTGCCTGGAGATCGTGGGGCTATGGGGGGAACATTATGAACACTGAAGCTTTCTTT
CAWRSWGYGGNIMNTEAFF
>TRBV24-1|TRBJ2-3|TRBD2|.
TGTGCCACCAGTGATTGGACTAGCAGCACAGATACGCAGTATTTT
CATSDWTSSTDTQYF
>TRBV28|TRBJ1-1|TRBD1|.
TGTGCCACCCTGACAGGGGCTGCTGAAGCTTTCTTT
CATLTGAAEAFF